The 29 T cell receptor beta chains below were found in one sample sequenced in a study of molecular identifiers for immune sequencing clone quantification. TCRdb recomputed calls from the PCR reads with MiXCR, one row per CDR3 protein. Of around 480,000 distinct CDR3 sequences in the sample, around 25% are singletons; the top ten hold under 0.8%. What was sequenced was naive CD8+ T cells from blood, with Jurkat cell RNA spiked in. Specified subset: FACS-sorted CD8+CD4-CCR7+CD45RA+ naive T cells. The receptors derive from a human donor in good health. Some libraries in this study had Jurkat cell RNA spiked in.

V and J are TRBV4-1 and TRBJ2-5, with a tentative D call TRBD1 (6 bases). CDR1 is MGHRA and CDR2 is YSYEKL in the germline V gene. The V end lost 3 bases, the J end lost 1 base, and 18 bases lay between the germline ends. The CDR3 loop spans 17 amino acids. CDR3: CASSQTQPGQLQETQYF. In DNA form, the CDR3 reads TGCGCCAGCAGCCAGACCCAACCCGGACAGCTCCAAGAGACCCAGTACTTC.

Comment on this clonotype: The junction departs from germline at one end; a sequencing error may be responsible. The CDR3 loop reads CASSGSPDRGLYSNQPQQF. The CDR3 DNA reads TGTGCCAGCAGTGGGAGCCCGGACAGGGGGCTCTATAGCAATCAGCCCCAGCAGTTT. The chain combines TRBV6-1 with TRBJ1-5, with 11 bases matching TRBD1. This CDR3 has 19 amino acids. The germline V gene has CDR1 MNHNS and CDR2 SASEGT.

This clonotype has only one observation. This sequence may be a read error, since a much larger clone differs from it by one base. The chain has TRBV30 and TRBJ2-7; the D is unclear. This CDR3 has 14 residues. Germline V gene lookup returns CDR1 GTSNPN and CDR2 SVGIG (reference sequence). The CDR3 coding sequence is TGTGCCTGGGCGATAGACGTACCTCCCTACGCGCAGTACTTC. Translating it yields CAWAIDVPPYAQYF.

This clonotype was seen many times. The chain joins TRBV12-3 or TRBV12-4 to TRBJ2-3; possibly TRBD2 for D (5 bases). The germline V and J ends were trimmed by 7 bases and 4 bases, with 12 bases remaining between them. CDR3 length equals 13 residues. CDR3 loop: CASIDRDADTQYF. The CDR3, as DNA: TGTGCCAGCATTGATCGGGATGCAGATACGCAGTATTTT.

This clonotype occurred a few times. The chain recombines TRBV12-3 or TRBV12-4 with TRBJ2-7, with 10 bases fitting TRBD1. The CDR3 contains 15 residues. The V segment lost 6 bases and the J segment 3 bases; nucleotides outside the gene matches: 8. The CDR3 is CASRPGQGSYYEQYF. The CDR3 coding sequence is TGTGCCAGCAGGCCGGGACAGGGGTCATACTACGAGCAGTACTTC.

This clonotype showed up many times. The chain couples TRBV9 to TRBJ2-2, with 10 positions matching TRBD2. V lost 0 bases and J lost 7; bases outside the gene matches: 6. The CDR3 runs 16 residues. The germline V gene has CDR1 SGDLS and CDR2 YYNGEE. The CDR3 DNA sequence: TGTGCCAGCAGCGTAGCGTCTAGCGGGAGAGTCGGGGAGCTGTTTTTT. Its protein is CASSVASSGRVGELFF.

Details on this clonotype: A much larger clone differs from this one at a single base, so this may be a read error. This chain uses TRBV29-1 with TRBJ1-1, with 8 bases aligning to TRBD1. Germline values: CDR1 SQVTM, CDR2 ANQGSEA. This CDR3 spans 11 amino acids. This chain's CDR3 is CSVVQGAEALF. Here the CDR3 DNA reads TGCAGCGTTGTCCAGGGGGCTGAAGCTCTCTTT. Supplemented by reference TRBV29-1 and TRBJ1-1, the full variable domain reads SAVISQKPSRDICQRGTSLTIQCQVDSQVTMMFWYRQQPGQSLTLIATANQGSEATYESGFVIDKFPISRPNLTFSTLTVSNMSPEDSSIYLCSVVQGAEALFGQGTRLTVV.

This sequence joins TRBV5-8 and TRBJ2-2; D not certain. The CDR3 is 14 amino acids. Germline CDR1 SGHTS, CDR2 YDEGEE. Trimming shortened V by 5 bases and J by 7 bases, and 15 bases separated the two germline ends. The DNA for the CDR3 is TGTGCCAGCAGACCACAGATCCCCCGCGGGGAGCTGTTTTTT. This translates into CASRPQIPRGELFF.

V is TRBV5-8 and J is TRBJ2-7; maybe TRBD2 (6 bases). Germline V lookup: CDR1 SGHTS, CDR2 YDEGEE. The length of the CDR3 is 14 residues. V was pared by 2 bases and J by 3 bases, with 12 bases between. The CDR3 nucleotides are TGTGCCAGCAGCTTAGTAGACGGGAGCTACGAGCAGTACTTC. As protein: CASSLVDGSYEQYF. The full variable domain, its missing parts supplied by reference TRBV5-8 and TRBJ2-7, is EAGVTQSPTHLIKTRGQQATLRCSPISGHTSVYWYQQALGLGLQFLLWYDEGEERNRGNFPPRFSGRQFPNYSSELNVNALELEDSALYLCASSLVDGSYEQYFGPGTRLTVT.

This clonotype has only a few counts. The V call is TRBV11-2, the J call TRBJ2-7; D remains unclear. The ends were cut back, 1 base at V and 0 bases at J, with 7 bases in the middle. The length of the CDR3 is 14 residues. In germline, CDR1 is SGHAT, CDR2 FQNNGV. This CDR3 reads CASSLAWGSYEQYF. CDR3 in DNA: TGTGCCAGCAGCTTAGCATGGGGCTCCTACGAGCAGTACTTC.

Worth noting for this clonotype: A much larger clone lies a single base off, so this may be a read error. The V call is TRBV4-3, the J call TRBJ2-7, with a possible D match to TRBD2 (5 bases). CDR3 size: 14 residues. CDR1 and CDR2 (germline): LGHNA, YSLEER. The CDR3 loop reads CASSQDRGYYAQYF. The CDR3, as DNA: TGCGCCAGCAGCCAAGATCGGGGTTACTACGCGCAGTACTTC.

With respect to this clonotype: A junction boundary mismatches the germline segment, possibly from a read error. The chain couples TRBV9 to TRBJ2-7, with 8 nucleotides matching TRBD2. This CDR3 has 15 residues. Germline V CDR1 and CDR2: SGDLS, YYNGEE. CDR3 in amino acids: CASSPTAAGGYEQNF. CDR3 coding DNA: TGTGCCAGCAGCCCGACGGCGGCGGGAGGCTACGAGCAGAACTTC.

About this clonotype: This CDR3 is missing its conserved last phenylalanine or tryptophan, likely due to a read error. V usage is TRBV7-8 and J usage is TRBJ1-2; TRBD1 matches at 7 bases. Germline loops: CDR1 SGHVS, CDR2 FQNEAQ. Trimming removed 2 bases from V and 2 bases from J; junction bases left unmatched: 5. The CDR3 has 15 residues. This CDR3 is CASSLTRQGNYGYTS. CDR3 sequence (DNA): TGTGCCAGCAGCTTAACCCGACAGGGAAACTATGGCTACACCTCC.

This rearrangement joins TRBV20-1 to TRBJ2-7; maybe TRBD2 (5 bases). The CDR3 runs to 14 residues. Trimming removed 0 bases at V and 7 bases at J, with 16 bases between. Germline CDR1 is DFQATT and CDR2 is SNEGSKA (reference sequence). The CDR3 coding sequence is TGCAGTGCTAGAGATCAGGCAGGAGGTTGGGAGCAGTACTTC. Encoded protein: CSARDQAGGWEQYF.

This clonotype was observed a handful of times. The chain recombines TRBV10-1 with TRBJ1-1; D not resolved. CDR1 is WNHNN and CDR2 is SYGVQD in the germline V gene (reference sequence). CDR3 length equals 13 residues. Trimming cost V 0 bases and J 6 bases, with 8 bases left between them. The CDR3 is CASSESGSSEAFF. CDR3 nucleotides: TGCGCCAGCAGTGAGTCTGGAAGTTCTGAAGCTTTCTTT.

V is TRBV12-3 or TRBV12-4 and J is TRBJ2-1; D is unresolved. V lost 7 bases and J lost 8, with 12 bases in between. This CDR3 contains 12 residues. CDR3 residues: CASTKMWDEQFF. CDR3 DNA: TGTGCCAGCACCAAAATGTGGGATGAGCAGTTCTTC.

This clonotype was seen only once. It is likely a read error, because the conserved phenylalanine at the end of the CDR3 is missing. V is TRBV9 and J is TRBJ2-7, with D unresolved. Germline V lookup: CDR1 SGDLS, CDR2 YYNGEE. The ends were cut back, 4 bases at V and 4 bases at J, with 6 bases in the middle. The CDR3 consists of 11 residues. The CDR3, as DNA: TGTGCCAGCAGCTCTGGGTACGAGCAGTACCTC. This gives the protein CASSSGYEQYL.

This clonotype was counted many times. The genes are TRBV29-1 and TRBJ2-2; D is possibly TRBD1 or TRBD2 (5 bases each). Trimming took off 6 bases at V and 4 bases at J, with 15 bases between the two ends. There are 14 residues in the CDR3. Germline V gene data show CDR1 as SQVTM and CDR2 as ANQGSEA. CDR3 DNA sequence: TGCAGCGTCGCCGGGACGGCGAGCACCGGGGAGCTGTTTTTT. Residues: CSVAGTASTGELFF.

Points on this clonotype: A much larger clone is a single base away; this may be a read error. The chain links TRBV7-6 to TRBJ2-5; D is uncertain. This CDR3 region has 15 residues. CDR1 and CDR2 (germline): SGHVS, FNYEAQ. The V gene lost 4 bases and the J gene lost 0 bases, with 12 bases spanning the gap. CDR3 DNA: TGTGCCAGCAGCTCATTCGTAACGGACCAAGAGACCCAGTACTTC. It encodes CASSSFVTDQETQYF. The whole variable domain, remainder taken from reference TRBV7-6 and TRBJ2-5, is GAGVSQSPRYKVTKRGQDVALRCDPISGHVSLYWYRQALGQGPEFLTYFNYEAQQDKSGLPNDRFSAERPEGSISTLTIQRTEQRDSAMYRCASSSFVTDQETQYFGPGTRLLVL.

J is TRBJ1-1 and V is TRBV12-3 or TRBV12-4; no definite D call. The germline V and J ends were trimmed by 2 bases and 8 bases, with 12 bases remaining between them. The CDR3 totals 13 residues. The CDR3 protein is CASSLIFGNEAFF. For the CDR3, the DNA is TGTGCCAGCAGTTTAATCTTCGGTAACGAAGCTTTCTTT.

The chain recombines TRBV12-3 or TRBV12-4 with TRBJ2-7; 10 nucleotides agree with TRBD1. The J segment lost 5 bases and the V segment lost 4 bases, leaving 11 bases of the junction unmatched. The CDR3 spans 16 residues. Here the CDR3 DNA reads TGTGCCAGCAGTTCCCCCGGGACAGGGGATCGGGACGAGCAGTACTTC. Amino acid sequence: CASSSPGTGDRDEQYF.

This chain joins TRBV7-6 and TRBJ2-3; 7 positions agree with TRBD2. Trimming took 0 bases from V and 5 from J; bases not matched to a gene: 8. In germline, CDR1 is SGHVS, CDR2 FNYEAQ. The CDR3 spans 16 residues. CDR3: CASSLAREENRDTQYF. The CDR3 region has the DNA TGTGCCAGCAGCTTAGCCCGGGAGGAGAATCGAGATACGCAGTATTTT.

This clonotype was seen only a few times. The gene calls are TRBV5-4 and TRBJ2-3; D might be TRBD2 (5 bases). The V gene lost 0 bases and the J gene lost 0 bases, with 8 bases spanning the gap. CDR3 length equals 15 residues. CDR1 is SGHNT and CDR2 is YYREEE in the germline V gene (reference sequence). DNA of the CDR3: TGTGCCAGCAGCTTGGAGGTAGCGAGCACAGATACGCAGTATTTT. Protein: CASSLEVASTDTQYF.

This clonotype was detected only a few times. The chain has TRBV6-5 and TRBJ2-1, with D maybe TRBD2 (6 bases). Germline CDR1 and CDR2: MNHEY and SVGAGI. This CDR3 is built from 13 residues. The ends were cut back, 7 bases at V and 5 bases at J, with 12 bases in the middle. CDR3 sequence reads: CASNARLDNEQFF. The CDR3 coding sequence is TGTGCCAGCAACGCCCGACTAGACAATGAGCAGTTCTTC.

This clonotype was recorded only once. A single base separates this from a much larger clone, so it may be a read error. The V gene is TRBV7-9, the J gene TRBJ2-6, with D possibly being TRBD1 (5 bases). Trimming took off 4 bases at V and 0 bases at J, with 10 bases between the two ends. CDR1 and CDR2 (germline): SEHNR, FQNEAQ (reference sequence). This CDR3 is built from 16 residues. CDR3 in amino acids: CASSSTTDSGANVLTF. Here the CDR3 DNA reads TGTGCCAGCAGCTCTACGACAGACTCTGGGGCCAACGTCCTGACTTTC.

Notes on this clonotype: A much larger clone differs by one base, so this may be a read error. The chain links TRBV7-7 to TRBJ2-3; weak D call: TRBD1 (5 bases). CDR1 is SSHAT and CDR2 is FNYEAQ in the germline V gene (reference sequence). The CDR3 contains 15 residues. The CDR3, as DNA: TGTGCCAGCAGCACGGGCTCAGGAGCAGGGTATACGCAGTGTTTT. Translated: CASSTGSGAGYTQCF. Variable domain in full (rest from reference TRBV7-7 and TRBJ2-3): GAGVSQSPRYKVTKRGQDVTLRCDPISSHATLYWYQQALGQGPEFLTYFNYEAQPDKSGLPSDRFSAERPEGSISTLTIQRTEQRDSAMYRCASSTGSGAGYTQCFGPGTRLTVL.

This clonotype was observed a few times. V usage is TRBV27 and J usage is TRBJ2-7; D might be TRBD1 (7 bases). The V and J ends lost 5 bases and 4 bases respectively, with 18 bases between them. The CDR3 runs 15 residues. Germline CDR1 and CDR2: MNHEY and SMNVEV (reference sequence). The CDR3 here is CASSMQGGRLYEQYF. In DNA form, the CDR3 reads TGTGCCAGCAGTATGCAGGGGGGAAGATTGTACGAGCAGTACTTC.

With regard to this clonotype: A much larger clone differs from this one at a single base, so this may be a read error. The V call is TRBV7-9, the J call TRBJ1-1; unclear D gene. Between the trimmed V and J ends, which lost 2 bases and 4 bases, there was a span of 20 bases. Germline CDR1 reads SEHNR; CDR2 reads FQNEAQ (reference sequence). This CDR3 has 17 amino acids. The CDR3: CASSLNPSVPMSTEAFF. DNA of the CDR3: TGTGCCAGCAGCTTAAACCCGTCCGTACCAATGAGCACTGAAGCTTTCTTT.

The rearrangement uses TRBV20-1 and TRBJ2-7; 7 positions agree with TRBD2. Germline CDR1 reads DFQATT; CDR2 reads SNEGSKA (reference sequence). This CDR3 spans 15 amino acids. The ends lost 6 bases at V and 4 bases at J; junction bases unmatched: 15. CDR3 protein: CSAPRLAPIGYEQYF. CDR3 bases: TGCAGTGCCCCAAGACTAGCCCCGATCGGGTACGAGCAGTACTTC.